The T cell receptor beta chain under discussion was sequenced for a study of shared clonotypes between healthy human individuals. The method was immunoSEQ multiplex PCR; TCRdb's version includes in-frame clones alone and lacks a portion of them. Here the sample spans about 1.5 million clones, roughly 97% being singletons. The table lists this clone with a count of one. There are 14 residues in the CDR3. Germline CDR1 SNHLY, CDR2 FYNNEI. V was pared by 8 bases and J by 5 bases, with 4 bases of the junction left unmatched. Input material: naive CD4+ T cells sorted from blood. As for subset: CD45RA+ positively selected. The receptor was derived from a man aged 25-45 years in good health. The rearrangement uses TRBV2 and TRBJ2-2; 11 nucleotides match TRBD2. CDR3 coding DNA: TGTGCCAGCGCCGGGACTAGCGGTACCGGGGAGCTGTTTTTT. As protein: CASAGTSGTGELFF.